The TCR beta chain under discussion was sequenced for a study of blood T cell repertoires in COVID-19. The data were produced by immunoSEQ multiplex PCR, yet TCRdb's version contains in-frame clones alone and is incomplete. The table lists approximately 140,000 clones, 70% to 85% of them singletons, with about 17% in the top ten. This CDR3 has 17 amino acids. The receptor's source is a woman aged 80 or older with acute or convalescent COVID-19. The sequencing input was peripheral blood. The chain is built from TRBV21-1 and TRBJ2-3; the listed D gene, TRBD1, was not tested against the DNA. TRBV21-1 corresponds to a pseudogene. The CDR3 nucleotides read TGTGCCAGCAGCAAAGTGGGACCAGGGGGCCGCCCAGATACGCAGTATTTT. Translation gives CASSKVGPGGRPDTQYF.